A single sample gave rise to the 20 T cell receptor beta chains below, sequenced in a study of blood T cells in healthy people across ages. PCR was performed a second time for roughly 7 to 11 cycles using a sample-barcoded 5' primer and a J-beta primer mix. Each CDR3 protein gets one entry after TCRdb re-called the 5' RACE reads with MiXCR. Of about 1.5 million distinct CDR3 sequences in the sample, 35% to 45% were seen once. Sequenced material: blood. The source of these receptors is a woman aged 18-29 years in good health.

The chain couples TRBV4-3 to TRBJ2-2; a possible D gene is TRBD2 (5 bases). This CDR3 comprises 16 residues. Per germline, CDR1 LGHNA and CDR2 YSLEER. V was shortened by 11 bases and J by 2 bases, with 21 bases between the two germline ends. For the CDR3, the DNA is TGCGCCGGATCCGCCAGAGCGGAGAAAAACACCGGGGAGCTGTTTTTT. Residues: CAGSARAEKNTGELFF.

This chain joins TRBV30 and TRBJ2-7; no clear D. Germline V gene data show CDR1 as GTSNPN and CDR2 as SVGIG (reference sequence). Trimming stripped 6 bases from V and 1 base from J, with 10 bases between. This CDR3 spans 12 amino acids. The CDR3 DNA is TGTGCCTGCTCCGTGGGGTCCTACGAGCAGTACTTC. It specifies CACSVGSYEQYF.

This clonotype was recorded a few times. J is TRBJ2-1 and V is TRBV7-2; 7 nucleotides agree with TRBD2. Germline lookup yields CDR1 SGHTA and CDR2 FQGNSA. Trimming cost V 1 base and J 9 bases; bases outside gene matches: 12. This CDR3 region has 16 residues. CDR3 residues: CASSLGRSGGLSEQFF. For the CDR3, the DNA is TGTGCCAGCAGCTTAGGACGCTCGGGAGGCCTTAGTGAGCAGTTCTTC.

There are a few counts of this clonotype. The chain employs TRBV7-6 and TRBJ1-2; D gene unclear. Trimming took off 2 bases at V and 7 bases at J, with 14 bases between the two ends. The germline CDR1 and CDR2 sequences are SGHVS and FNYEAQ. The CDR3 loop spans 14 amino acids. CDR3 loop: CASSLLEGGGGYTF. In nucleotides, the CDR3 is TGTGCCAGCAGCTTACTGGAGGGAGGCGGTGGCTACACCTTC.

J is TRBJ2-6 and V is TRBV20-1, with 7 bases fitting TRBD1. The CDR3 is 16 amino acids. Germline lookup yields CDR1 DFQATT and CDR2 SNEGSKA (reference sequence). The V segment lost 0 bases and the J segment 2 bases; nucleotides outside the gene matches: 4. CDR3 DNA sequence: TGCAGTGCTAGAGATCACCAGGGGGCTGGGGCCAACGTCCTGACTTTC. Translated, it gives CSARDHQGAGANVLTF.

This clonotype was found a few times. The V gene is TRBV29-1, the J gene TRBJ2-7; 7 bases are a match to TRBD1. After removal of 5 bases from V and 0 bases from J, the junction contained 4 bases not matched to a gene. CDR1 and CDR2 (germline): SQVTM, ANQGSEA. This CDR3 region has 13 residues. The CDR3 bases are TGCAGCGTTTTAGACAGGGCCTCCTACGAGCAGTACTTC. As protein: CSVLDRASYEQYF.

This clonotype has just a few counts. The V and J genes are TRBV6-5 and TRBJ2-7; no clear D. The CDR3 is 12 amino acids. V was clipped by 7 bases and J by 7 bases, with 14 bases between them. Germline V gene lookup returns CDR1 MNHEY and CDR2 SVGAGI. The CDR3 sequence: CASTLPPDEQYF. DNA for the CDR3: TGTGCCAGCACGTTGCCCCCGGATGAGCAGTACTTC.

V is TRBV4-3 and J is TRBJ1-4; 12 positions match TRBD1. CDR1 and CDR2 from the germline V gene are LGHNA and YSLEER. Trimming cost V 1 base and J 7 bases; bases outside gene matches: 4. There are 16 residues in the CDR3. CDR3: CASSQGDRGLGEKLFF. CDR3 coding DNA: TGCGCCAGCAGCCAAGGGGACAGGGGGCTAGGTGAAAAACTGTTTTTT.

This clonotype was counted between two and nine times. The V and J genes are TRBV12-3 or TRBV12-4 and TRBJ2-1, with TRBD1 matching over 12 bases. CDR3 length: 15 residues. Germline trimming cut 5 bases from V and 8 bases from J; bases unmatched to any gene: 7. The CDR3, as DNA: TGTGCCAGCAGTCCCCGGGACAGGGGGCGGTATGAGCAGTTCTTC. This codes for CASSPRDRGRYEQFF.

This chain connects TRBV20-1 to TRBJ1-5; no reliable D call. The V end lost 8 bases, the J end lost 1 base, and 21 bases lay between the germline ends. Germline assignment: CDR1 DFQATT and CDR2 SNEGSKA (reference sequence). This CDR3 contains 16 residues. This chain's CDR3 is CSPQSSDMVSNQPQHF. In DNA form, the CDR3 reads TGCAGTCCACAGTCTAGTGACATGGTGAGCAATCAGCCCCAGCATTTT.

The chain has TRBV6-1 and TRBJ2-1; no clear D. The tail of the sequence fits TRBJ2-7 better, so the J call may be wrong. In germline, CDR1 is MNHNS, CDR2 SASEGT. The CDR3 runs to 16 residues. CDR3 amino acids: CASDPLERYPYNEQYF. In nucleotides, the CDR3 is TGTGCCAGCGACCCCCTAGAACGGTACCCCTACAATGAGCAGTACTTC.

At least ten counts were recorded for this clonotype. J is TRBJ2-3 and V is TRBV15; D gene uncertain. This CDR3 contains 14 residues. The germline gives CDR1 LNHNV, CDR2 YYDKDF (reference sequence). The V and J ends lost 5 bases and 0 bases respectively, with 9 bases between them. The CDR3 DNA sequence: TGTGCCACCAGCCGCGGAACTAGCACAGATACGCAGTATTTT. Translated, it gives CATSRGTSTDTQYF.

The chain combines TRBV6-6 with TRBJ2-2; no clear D gene. Germline V gene sequence: CDR1 MNHNY, CDR2 SVGAGI (reference sequence). Trimming left V 6 bases short and J 0 bases short, with 11 bases between. CDR3 length: 15 residues. The CDR3 nucleotides are TGTGCCAGCAGACGGAGCCCCTCGAACACCGGGGAGCTGTTTTTT. This gives the protein CASRRSPSNTGELFF.

J is TRBJ2-1 and V is TRBV6-2 or TRBV6-3; TRBD2 agrees at 9 bases. Trimming took 7 bases from V and 2 from J; bases not matched to a gene: 6. The CDR3 runs 15 residues. Germline V gene sequence: CDR1 MNHEY, CDR2 SVGEGT. The DNA for the CDR3 is TGTGCCAGCATTTCAAGCGGGAGGACCTACAATGAGCAGTTCTTC. This translates into CASISSGRTYNEQFF.

The CDR3 loop reads CASSEVSDYNEQYF. For the CDR3, the DNA is TGTGCCAGCAGCGAGGTTAGCGACTACAATGAGCAGTACTTC. V is TRBV7-9 and J is TRBJ2-7; tentatively, D is TRBD2 (5 bases). CDR3 length equals 14 residues. Germline V gene data show CDR1 as SEHNR and CDR2 as FQNEAQ (reference sequence). The V gene lost 5 bases and the J gene lost 7 bases, with 18 bases spanning the gap.

This chain links TRBV27 with TRBJ1-2; D might be TRBD1 (6 bases). Germline-derived CDR1 and CDR2 are MNHEY and SMNVEV (reference sequence). V was pared by 4 bases and J by 7 bases, with 16 bases between. This CDR3 contains 14 residues. The CDR3 sequence: CASSSGGGGSGYTF. CDR3 nucleotides: TGTGCCAGCAGTTCCGGAGGGGGGGGCAGTGGCTACACCTTC.

V is TRBV24-1 and J is TRBJ1-2, with D hard to call. V lost 2 bases and J 7 bases, leaving 7 bases between the germline ends. This CDR3 is 12 amino acids long. Germline V gene sequence: CDR1 KGHDR, CDR2 SFDVKD. CDR3 protein: CATSDSGFGYTF. The CDR3 nucleotides read TGTGCCACCAGTGATTCTGGATTTGGCTACACCTTC.

The chain recombines TRBV12-3 or TRBV12-4 with TRBJ1-5; D unclear. V shed 5 bases and J shed 9 bases, with 20 bases lying between them. The CDR3 length is 15 residues. CDR3 nucleotide sequence: TGTGCCAGCAGTCCTGACCGGGCCCTTTTTTTGCCCCAGCATTTT. As protein: CASSPDRALFLPQHF.

This clonotype was observed a few times. The chain employs TRBV20-1 and TRBJ2-1; perhaps TRBD1 as D (6 bases). This CDR3 has 16 amino acids. V was shortened by 0 bases and J by 1 base, with 13 bases between the two germline ends. From germline, CDR1 is DFQATT and CDR2 SNEGSKA (reference sequence). The CDR3 region is CSARERTVFSYNEQFF. CDR3 coding DNA: TGCAGTGCTAGAGAAAGGACAGTCTTTTCCTACAATGAGCAGTTCTTC.

Note on this clonotype: A junction end diverges from the germline sequence, so it may reflect a read error. The chain carries TRBV7-2 and TRBJ2-1, with 7 bases aligning to TRBD2. CDR3 length: 15 amino acids. CDR1 SGHTA and CDR2 FQGNSA come from the germline V gene. CDR3 protein: CANSLARGRGNEQFF. The CDR3 coding sequence is TGTGCCAACAGCTTAGCTCGCGGGAGAGGGAATGAGCAGTTCTTC.